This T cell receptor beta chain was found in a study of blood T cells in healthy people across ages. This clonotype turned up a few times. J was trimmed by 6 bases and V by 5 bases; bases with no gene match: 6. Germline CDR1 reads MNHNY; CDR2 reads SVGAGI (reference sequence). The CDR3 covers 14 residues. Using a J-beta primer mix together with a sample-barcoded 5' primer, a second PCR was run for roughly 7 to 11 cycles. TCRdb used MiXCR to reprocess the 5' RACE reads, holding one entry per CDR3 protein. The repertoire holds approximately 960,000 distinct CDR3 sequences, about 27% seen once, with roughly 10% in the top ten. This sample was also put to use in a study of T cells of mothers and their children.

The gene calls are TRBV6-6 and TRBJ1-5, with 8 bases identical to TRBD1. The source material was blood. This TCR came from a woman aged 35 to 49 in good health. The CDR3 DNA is TGTGCCAGCAGTCCCCCGACAGGGGTTCAGCCCCAGCATTTT. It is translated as CASSPPTGVQPQHF.